The clone carrying this TCR beta chain is a singleton in its sample. Antigen unknown. The same CDR3 also results from other DNA sequences found in this sample. Cells that had been cultured for roughly eleven days were the source of isolated CD4+ T cells. Each person got two doses of an mRNA SARS-CoV-2 vaccine, BNT162b2 or mRNA-1273. Previously uninfected by SARS-CoV-2, the vaccine recipients also showed negative nucleocapsid antibodies. TCRdb's table, derived via immunoSEQ multiplex PCR, lists solely in-frame clones and lacks some. Seen here are fewer than 55,000 clones, less than 85% observed once, and the top ten hold around 6.3%. The CDR3 is 14 residues long. Losses at the gene ends were 2 bases for V and 7 bases for J; bases not matched to a gene: 2. Germline CDR1 is KGHDR and CDR2 is SFDVKD. The entry originates in a study of vaccination effects on CD4 cells after COVID-19.

Sequenced material: CD4+ T cells from PBMCs cultured without peptide, taken after COVID-19 vaccination. The rearrangement joins TRBV24-1 to TRBJ2-1; 9 positions match TRBD1. This clonotype was sampled from a human donor who received a COVID-19 vaccine. CDR3 DNA: TGTGCCACCAGTGATTGGGGACAGGGAAATGAGCAGTTCTTC. Translation: CATSDWGQGNEQFF.